This record looks at one T cell receptor beta chain sequence and its context. This specimen comes from a study of control samples from healthy donors and cancer patients. CDR3 size: 13 residues. The germline V gene has CDR1 SGHNT and CDR2 YYREEE (reference sequence). Trimming removed 2 bases from V and 4 bases from J, with 9 bases in between. Measured with immunoSEQ multiplex PCR; TCRdb has only the in-frame clones, and not every one. Of roughly 450,000 clones in the sample, more than 80% were seen once. The chain employs TRBV5-4 and TRBJ1-1; no reliable D call. Sequences were obtained from PBMCs. This receptor was identified in a man in his forties with head and neck cancer. CDR3 nucleotide sequence: TGTGCCAGCAGCTTTGGGGTCCGCACTGAAGCTTTCTTT. Translating it yields CASSFGVRTEAFF. Variable domain in full (rest from reference TRBV5-4 and TRBJ1-1): ETGVTQSPTHLIKTRGQQVTLRCSSQSGHNTVSWYQQALGQGPQFIFQYYREEENGRGNFPPRFSGLQFPNYSSELNVNALELDDSALYLCASSFGVRTEAFFGQGTRLTVV.